The clone carrying this TCR beta chain was observed a handful of times. This record comes from a study of OX40 agonist ivuxolimab in advanced cancers. Profiled with immunoSEQ multiplex PCR; TCRdb holds only in-frame clones, not every one. Found here are around 66,000 clones, about 85% of them singletons; the top ten hold less than 5%. Germline lookup yields CDR1 SNHLY and CDR2 FYNNEI. The CDR3 is made up of 12 amino acids. V shed 3 bases and J shed 9 bases, with 9 bases lying between them. This receptor was obtained from an adult with an advanced solid tumor such as melanoma, head and neck, liver or kidney cancer. The chain joins TRBV2 to TRBJ2-1, with D possibly TRBD1 on 6 matching bases. Sample: CD4+ or CD8+ T cells sorted from blood, taken in a trial of the OX40 agonist ivuxolimab. The CDR3 DNA sequence: TGTGCCAGCAGTGAGCAGGGGATTGAGCAGTTCTTC. Translating gives CASSEQGIEQFF. Together with reference TRBV2 and TRBJ2-1, the CDR3 gives the full variable domain: EPEVTQTPSHQVTQMGQEVILRCVPISNHLYFYWYRQILGQKVEFLVSFYNNEISEKSEIFDDQFSVERPDGSNFTLKIRSTKLEDSAMYFCASSEQGIEQFFGPGTRLTVL.